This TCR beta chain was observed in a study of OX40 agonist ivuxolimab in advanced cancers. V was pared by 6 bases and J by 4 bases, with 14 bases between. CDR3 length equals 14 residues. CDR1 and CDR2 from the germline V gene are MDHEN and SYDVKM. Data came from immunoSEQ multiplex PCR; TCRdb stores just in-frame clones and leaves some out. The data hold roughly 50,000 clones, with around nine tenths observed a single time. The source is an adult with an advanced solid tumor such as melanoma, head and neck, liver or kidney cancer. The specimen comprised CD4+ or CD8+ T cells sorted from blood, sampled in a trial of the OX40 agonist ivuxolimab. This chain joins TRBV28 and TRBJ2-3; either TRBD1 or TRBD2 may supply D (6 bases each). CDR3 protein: CASSKGGIADTQYF. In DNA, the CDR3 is TGTGCCAGCAGCAAAGGGGGGATTGCAGATACGCAGTATTTT.